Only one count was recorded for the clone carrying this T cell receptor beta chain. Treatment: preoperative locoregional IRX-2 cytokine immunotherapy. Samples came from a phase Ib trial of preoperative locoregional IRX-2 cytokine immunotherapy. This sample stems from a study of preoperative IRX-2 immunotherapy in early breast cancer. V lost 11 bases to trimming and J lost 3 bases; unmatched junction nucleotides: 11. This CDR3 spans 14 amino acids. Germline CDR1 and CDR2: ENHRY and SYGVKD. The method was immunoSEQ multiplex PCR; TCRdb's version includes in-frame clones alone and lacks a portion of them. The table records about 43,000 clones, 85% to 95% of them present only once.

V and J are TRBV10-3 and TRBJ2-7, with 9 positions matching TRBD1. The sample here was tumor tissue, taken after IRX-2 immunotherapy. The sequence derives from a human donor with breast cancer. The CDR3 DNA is TGTGCCGTAGGGGCCGGGACAGGGTTCTACGAGCAGTACTTC. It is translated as CAVGAGTGFYEQYF.